The 30 T cell receptor beta chains listed next were all sequenced from one sample in a study of PD-L1 blockade in urothelial cancer. Assay used: immunoSEQ multiplex PCR; TCRdb lists only in-frame clones, some missing. The sample consists of about 100,000 clones, 90% to 95% of them appearing once. Source: PBMCs, taken around atezolizumab (anti-PD-L1) treatment. The origin of the receptors is a woman older than 75 with urothelial cancer.

This clone has just one count. This chain joins TRBV6-1 and TRBJ2-1, with 12 bases lining up with TRBD2. V dropped 1 base and J dropped 5; count of bases not matched to a gene: 9. CDR3 length equals 18 residues. Germline lookup yields CDR1 MNHNS and CDR2 SASEGT. The CDR3 nucleotides read TGTGCCAGCAGTGAAGGACTAGCGGGAGTAGGGGTTAACAATGAGCAGTTCTTC. Translated: CASSEGLAGVGVNNEQFF.

The genes are TRBV7-3 and TRBJ2-5, with TRBD1 identical over 7 bases. Germline values: CDR1 SGHTA, CDR2 FQGTGA. There are 15 residues in the CDR3. The trim removed 2 bases at V and 3 bases at J, leaving 6 bases unmatched. In DNA form, the CDR3 reads TGTGCCAGCAGCTTAGGGGGACAGCGAGAAGAGACCCAGTACTTC. Translated, it gives CASSLGGQREETQYF.

The gene calls are TRBV10-3 and TRBJ2-7; 13 bases fit TRBD2. In germline, CDR1 is ENHRY, CDR2 SYGVKD. CDR3 length: 15 amino acids. With V trimmed by 5 bases and J by 6 bases, 7 bases remained unmatched. The chain's CDR3 is CAISLTGTSGTEQYF. The CDR3 bases are TGTGCCATCAGTCTCACCGGGACTAGCGGGACCGAGCAGTACTTC.

The rearrangement joins TRBV5-4 to TRBJ2-1, with 11 bases fitting TRBD2. Germline V gene lookup returns CDR1 SGHNT and CDR2 YYREEE (reference sequence). After removal of 2 bases from V and 5 bases from J, the junction contained 3 bases not matched to a gene. The CDR3 loop spans 15 amino acids. The CDR3 sequence: CASSLGTSGNNEQFF. The DNA for the CDR3 is TGTGCCAGCAGCTTAGGGACTAGCGGAAACAATGAGCAGTTCTTC.

This chain links TRBV5-1 with TRBJ2-5, with 7 bases matching TRBD2. The CDR3 is 14 amino acids. CDR1 and CDR2 (germline): SGHRS, YFSETQ. V lost 1 base to trimming and J lost 3 bases; unmatched junction nucleotides: 3. The CDR3, as DNA: TGCGCCAGCAGCTTGCAACTAGCGAAAGAGACCCAGTACTTC. This gives the protein CASSLQLAKETQYF.

The rearrangement links TRBV6-1 to TRBJ2-7; 14 bases align to TRBD2. V lost 6 bases and J lost 3; bases outside the gene matches: 1. Germline V gene sequence: CDR1 MNHNS, CDR2 SASEGT. CDR3 size: 14 residues. CDR3 residues: CASSGLAGGYEQYF. The CDR3 DNA sequence: TGTGCCAGCAGCGGACTAGCGGGAGGCTACGAGCAGTACTTC.

The chain recombines TRBV18 with TRBJ1-1, with D possibly being TRBD1 (5 bases). Trimming pared 5 bases from V and 5 bases from J, leaving 15 bases between. Germline assignment: CDR1 KGHSH and CDR2 LQKENI. The CDR3 length is 14 residues. DNA of the CDR3: TGTGCCAGCTCAGATCTCCAGGGTCAGACTGAAGCTTTCTTT. The encoded protein is CASSDLQGQTEAFF.

The chain combines TRBV5-4 with TRBJ2-5; 7 bases are shared with TRBD2. The germline V gene encodes CDR1 SGHNT and CDR2 YYREEE (reference sequence). V shed 4 bases and J 3 bases; nucleotides not matched to a gene: 3. The CDR3 spans 13 residues. CDR3 sequence: CASSEGGKETQYF. DNA of the CDR3: TGTGCCAGCAGCGAGGGAGGGAAAGAGACCCAGTACTTC.

In this sample, this clone turned up a few times. J is TRBJ1-1 and V is TRBV5-1; 11 nucleotides line up with TRBD1. The CDR3 has 14 residues. V trimming: 4 bases; J trimming: 8 bases; junction bases outside the gene matches: 7. Per the germline V gene, CDR1 is SGHRS and CDR2 is YFSETQ. CDR3 coding DNA: TGCGCCAGCAGCCGCGGGACAGGGGGGGAGGAAGCTTTCTTT. The encoded protein is CASSRGTGGEEAFF.

J is TRBJ2-1 and V is TRBV11-2; perhaps TRBD1 as D (5 bases). The CDR3 covers 16 residues. Germline CDR1 SGHAT, CDR2 FQNNGV. Trimming shortened V by 1 base and J by 8 bases, and 18 bases separated the two germline ends. CDR3 in DNA: TGTGCCAGCAGCTTAGCCTCAGGGCCGGGTTGGGATGAGCAGTTCTTC. Encoded protein: CASSLASGPGWDEQFF.

The chain carries TRBV30 and TRBJ1-2; D might be TRBD1 (5 bases). V shed 4 bases and J shed 5 bases, with 14 bases lying between them. The germline gives CDR1 GTSNPN, CDR2 SVGIG (reference sequence). This CDR3 contains 13 residues. The CDR3 is CAWIGGAFYGYTF. Written as DNA, the CDR3 is TGTGCCTGGATAGGAGGGGCATTTTATGGCTACACCTTC.

The V and J genes are TRBV9 and TRBJ2-5, with 11 bases aligning to TRBD1. This CDR3 is 16 amino acids long. CDR1 SGDLS and CDR2 YYNGEE come from the germline V gene. With 1 base clipped from V and 5 bases from J, the junction kept 7 bases outside the gene matches. In nucleotides, the CDR3 is TGTGCCAGCAGCGTAAGGGACAGGGGGTTGTCGGAGACCCAGTACTTC. Translated: CASSVRDRGLSETQYF. The full variable domain, rest sourced from reference TRBV9 and TRBJ2-5, is DSGVTQTPKHLITATGQRVTLRCSPRSGDLSVYWYQQSLDQGLQFLIQYYNGEERAKGNILERFSAQQFPDLHSELNLSSLELGDSALYFCASSVRDRGLSETQYFGPGTRLLVL.

The rearrangement links TRBV9 to TRBJ2-3; 9 positions agree with TRBD2. Germline V CDR1 and CDR2: SGDLS, YYNGEE. The V and J ends lost 3 bases and 4 bases, in that order; junction bases with no gene match: 3. This CDR3 is 14 amino acids long. DNA of the CDR3: TGTGCCAGCAGCGAGGGACTAGCAGCAGATACGCAGTATTTT. It yields the protein CASSEGLAADTQYF.

This sequence joins TRBV19 and TRBJ1-5; 8 nucleotides align to TRBD1. The CDR3 totals 13 residues. CDR1 and CDR2 (germline): LNHDA, SQIVND (reference sequence). The V gene end was trimmed by 8 bases and the J gene end by 5 bases; junction bases not matched to a gene: 5. For the CDR3, the DNA is TGTGCCAGTGGTGGACAGGGCTATCAGCCCCAGCATTTT. Its translation: CASGGQGYQPQHF.

This clone was observed once. The J gene is TRBJ2-7, the V gene TRBV10-3, with 8 bases lining up with TRBD2. The CDR3 consists of 15 residues. Germline V gene lookup returns CDR1 ENHRY and CDR2 SYGVKD. With V trimmed by 5 bases and J by 7 bases, 13 bases remained unmatched. In nucleotides, the CDR3 is TGTGCCATCAGTTTACCGGGACTAGATTCGCCGGAGCAGTACTTC. Residues: CAISLPGLDSPEQYF.

The chain uses TRBV7-3 and TRBJ1-2; D is ambiguous. The CDR3 sequence is 14 residues long. Germline V gene lookup returns CDR1 SGHTA and CDR2 FQGTGA. V was pared by 5 bases and J by 8 bases, with 18 bases between. The CDR3 sequence is CASSRTAEERGYTF. CDR3 DNA sequence: TGTGCCAGCAGCCGAACAGCGGAGGAGAGAGGCTACACCTTC.

This clone was picked up one time. The chain joins TRBV18 to TRBJ1-1; D gene ambiguous. The CDR3 loop spans 13 amino acids. Germline CDR1 is KGHSH and CDR2 is LQKENI. V shed 6 bases and J shed 2 bases, with 10 bases lying between them. This CDR3 is CASSRRVNTEAFF. In DNA, the CDR3 is TGTGCCAGCTCGCGACGGGTAAACACTGAAGCTTTCTTT.

This CDR3 reads CASSLESGGVDLYNEQFF. The CDR3 region has the DNA TGCGCCAGCAGCTTGGAGTCGGGCGGGGTGGATCTATACAATGAGCAGTTCTTC. The genes are TRBV5-1 and TRBJ2-1, with D tentatively TRBD2 (6 bases). V lost 0 bases to trimming and J lost 4 bases, with 20 bases between them. The CDR3 has 18 amino acids. CDR1 is SGHRS and CDR2 is YFSETQ in the germline V gene. Full variable domain (outside the CDR3, taken from reference TRBV5-1 and TRBJ2-1): KAGVTQTPRYLIKTRGQQVTLSCSPISGHRSVSWYQQTPGQGLQFLFEYFSETQRNKGNFPGRFSGRQFSNSRSEMNVSTLELGDSALYLCASSLESGGVDLYNEQFFGPGTRLTVL.

The genes are TRBV5-4 and TRBJ1-3; a possible D gene is TRBD1 (6 bases). CDR1 is SGHNT and CDR2 is YYREEE in the germline V gene (reference sequence). The CDR3 has 15 amino acids. The germline V and J ends were trimmed by 0 bases and 2 bases, with 9 bases remaining between them. The DNA of the CDR3 is TGTGCCAGCAGCTTGGGTGGGGGCGCTGGAAACACCATATATTTT. Encoded protein: CASSLGGGAGNTIYF.

The V gene is TRBV2, the J gene TRBJ2-2; perhaps TRBD1 as D (6 bases). The ends were cut back, 7 bases at V and 0 bases at J, with 18 bases in the middle. Germline V lookup: CDR1 SNHLY, CDR2 FYNNEI. The CDR3 runs to 17 residues. In DNA form, the CDR3 reads TGTGCCAGCACCCTCCCTCGGGACACGCCGAACACCGGGGAGCTGTTTTTT. It encodes CASTLPRDTPNTGELFF. The full variable domain, rest sourced from reference TRBV2 and TRBJ2-2, is EPEVTQTPSHQVTQMGQEVILRCVPISNHLYFYWYRQILGQKVEFLVSFYNNEISEKSEIFDDQFSVERPDGSNFTLKIRSTKLEDSAMYFCASTLPRDTPNTGELFFGEGSRLTVL.

The chain recombines TRBV5-1 with TRBJ2-3; D might be TRBD2 (5 bases). In germline, CDR1 is SGHRS, CDR2 YFSETQ. This CDR3 spans 13 amino acids. Trimming took off 4 bases at V and 0 bases at J, with 6 bases between the two ends. CDR3: CASSRTSTDTQYF. The DNA for the CDR3 is TGCGCCAGCAGCCGGACTAGCACAGATACGCAGTATTTT.

V and J are TRBV19 and TRBJ1-2; the match to TRBD1 covers 7 bases. The CDR3 is made up of 12 amino acids. Trimming removed 10 bases from V and 2 bases from J; junction bases left unmatched: 4. CDR1 and CDR2 (germline): LNHDA, SQIVND (reference sequence). The CDR3 loop is CAIKQGNYGYTF. CDR3 bases: TGTGCCATCAAACAGGGGAACTATGGCTACACCTTC.

The rearrangement links TRBV28 to TRBJ1-2; 7 bases are shared with TRBD1. After removal of 8 bases from V and 5 bases from J, the junction contained 5 bases not matched to a gene. The CDR3 runs 12 residues. The V gene's germline CDR1 is MDHEN and CDR2 SYDVKM. The CDR3 reads CASGGTVYGYTF. DNA of the CDR3: TGTGCCAGCGGCGGGACAGTATATGGCTACACCTTC.

The chain combines TRBV28 with TRBJ1-1, with 7 bases matching TRBD1. CDR1 is MDHEN and CDR2 is SYDVKM in the germline V gene. The junction had 7 bases not matched to a gene; V was cut back by 10 bases and J by 8 bases. This CDR3 has 11 amino acids. CDR3 loop: CAIVEDREAFF. In DNA, the CDR3 is TGTGCCATAGTCGAGGACAGGGAAGCTTTCTTT.

V and J are TRBV19 and TRBJ2-2; TRBD1 matches 9 bases. The junction had 8 bases not matched to a gene; V was cut back by 6 bases and J by 0 bases. The germline V gene encodes CDR1 LNHDA and CDR2 SQIVND (reference sequence). The CDR3 contains 17 residues. In nucleotides, the CDR3 is TGTGCCAGTAGCGGACAGGGGATATTCGCGAACACCGGGGAGCTGTTTTTT. Translating it yields CASSGQGIFANTGELFF.

This clone came up once. This chain joins TRBV7-3 and TRBJ2-7; a weak D match, TRBD1 (6 bases). The germline V gene has CDR1 SGHTA and CDR2 FQGTGA. The V end was cut by 2 bases, the J end by 0 bases, with 11 bases between. The CDR3 is made up of 15 amino acids. The CDR3 spells CASSLGGHDSYEQYF. CDR3 DNA: TGTGCCAGCAGCTTAGGGGGACACGACTCCTACGAGCAGTACTTC.

The J gene is TRBJ2-5, the V gene TRBV6-1, with D perhaps TRBD1 (5 bases). Germline-derived CDR1 and CDR2 are MNHNS and SASEGT. CDR3 length: 14 residues. The ends were cut back, 6 bases at V and 3 bases at J, with 14 bases in the middle. The CDR3 spells CASRYMPGKETQYF. CDR3 sequence (DNA): TGTGCCAGCAGGTATATGCCAGGGAAAGAGACCCAGTACTTC.

The rearrangement joins TRBV5-1 to TRBJ2-2; the D gene is possibly TRBD1 (7 bases). The V end was cut by 0 bases, the J end by 7 bases, with 13 bases between. The CDR3 loop spans 15 amino acids. Germline values: CDR1 SGHRS, CDR2 YFSETQ. CDR3 sequence reads: CASSLESGGIGELFF. Written as DNA, the CDR3 is TGCGCCAGCAGCTTGGAATCAGGGGGGATCGGGGAGCTGTTTTTT.

The chain links TRBV2 to TRBJ2-6; 7 bases match TRBD1. This CDR3 contains 16 residues. In germline, CDR1 is SNHLY, CDR2 FYNNEI. V shed 2 bases, J shed 4 bases, and the junction held 5 bases outside the gene matches. This CDR3 reads CASSELGGAGANVLTF. The CDR3 nucleotides are TGTGCCAGCAGTGAACTAGGGGGCGCCGGGGCCAACGTCCTGACTTTC.

The genes are TRBV5-4 and TRBJ2-5, with D perhaps TRBD1 (5 bases). The germline gives CDR1 SGHNT, CDR2 YYREEE (reference sequence). Trimming stripped 1 base from V and 1 base from J, with 8 bases between. The CDR3 loop spans 14 amino acids. This chain's CDR3 is CASSLTGAQETQYF. DNA of the CDR3: TGTGCCAGCAGCTTGACAGGTGCCCAAGAGACCCAGTACTTC.